These T cell receptor beta chains were read from a single sample in a study of cytomegalovirus exposure and HLA in healthy donors. This table comes from immunoSEQ multiplex PCR, and its TCRdb copy is limited to in-frame clones, with some not included. The profile shows roughly 250,000 clones, 80% to 90% of them singletons. Sample: PBMCs. Every receptor here comes from a man between 18 and 35 years old in good health and CMV-seronegative. Each CDR3 is given with its conserved first and last residue. Fields, in order: J gene, V gene, clone size, D gene, CDR3 protein, CDR3 DNA. D genes are given only for firm matches. Clone size, where shown, is once, few, many, or a class for clones that have expanded.

TRBJ1-1 TRBV6-5 - - CASIMGGTTEAFF TGTGCCAGCATTATGGGGGGGACCACTGAAGCTTTCTTT
TRBJ2-3 TRBV5-4 - TRBD2 CATRPAGARTDTQYF TGTGCCACTCGACCAGCGGGGGCCCGCACAGATACGCAGTATTTT
TRBJ2-1 TRBV28 - - CASRQYNEQFF TGTGCCAGCAGGCAGTACAATGAGCAGTTCTTC
TRBJ1-5 TRBV7-9 - - CASSEIGGAGQPQHF TGTGCCAGCAGCGAGATAGGGGGGGCAGGTCAGCCCCAGCATTTT
TRBJ2-3 TRBV5-4 - TRBD2 CASSQRTSGGAIDTQYF TGTGCCAGCAGCCAACGGACTAGCGGGGGGGCAATAGATACGCAGTATTTT
TRBJ2-7 TRBV18 - - CASSPGGRSSYEQYF TGTGCCAGCTCACCAGGGGGCAGGAGCTCCTACGAGCAGTACTTC
TRBJ2-5 TRBV27 - TRBD2 CASSRLAGDQETQYF TGTGCCAGCAGTAGACTAGCGGGAGACCAAGAGACCCAGTACTTC
TRBJ2-2 TRBV5-5 - TRBD2 CASSHPMGGLAGANTGELFF TGTGCCAGCAGCCACCCGATGGGAGGACTAGCGGGGGCGAACACCGGGGAGCTGTTTTTT
TRBJ2-3 TRBV4-1 - - CASSHRDTDTQYF TGCGCCAGCAGCCACAGGGACACAGATACGCAGTATTTT
TRBJ2-7 TRBV7-2 - TRBD2 CASRNRLASYEQYF TGTGCCAGCAGAAATAGACTAGCTTCCTACGAGCAGTACTTC
TRBJ2-7 TRBV11-2 - TRBD1 CASSFHTGDFYEQYF TGTGCCAGCAGCTTTCACACAGGGGATTTCTACGAGCAGTACTTC
TRBJ2-1 TRBV29-1 once - CSVHQNYNEQFF TGCAGCGTCCACCAGAATTACAATGAGCAGTTCTTC